The rows below give T cell receptor beta chains drawn from one sample of a study of T cells after yellow fever vaccination. From the 5' RACE reads, TCRdb called clonotypes with MiXCR, one entry per CDR3 protein. In the table there are tens of thousands of distinct CDR3 sequences, approximately 7% of which are singletons. The sequenced sample was PBMCs, either bulk or a sorted T-cell subset (CD4+, CD8+, memory, or dextramer-sorted; not recorded which), obtained on the day of the first yellow fever vaccination. Receptor source: a man between 18 and 29 years old who received the YFV17D yellow fever vaccine. Both conserved end residues are part of each CDR3. A D gene is named only where the DNA matches it firmly. Clone size is shown for a subset of rows, as once, few, many or a class of expanded clone.

size,D,V,length,J,DNA,CDR3
many,TRBD1,TRBV7-2,15,TRBJ1-5,TGTGCCAGCAGCCATACAGGGGTAGGGGATCAGCCCCAGCATTTT,CASSHTGVGDQPQHF
many,-,TRBV7-2,14,TRBJ1-1,TGTGCCAGCAGTCAAAGCAGGTGGAACACTGAAGCTTTCTTT,CASSQSRWNTEAFF
many,-,TRBV5-1,13,TRBJ1-1,TGCGCCAGCAGCCAGGAATCGAACACTGAAGCTTTCTTT,CASSQESNTEAFF
many,-,TRBV7-3,17,TRBJ2-4,TGTGCCAGCAGCTTAAACGCGGCAGAAGGGCCCCTAAACATTCAGTACTTC,CASSLNAAEGPLNIQYF
few,-,TRBV9,15,TRBJ2-5,TGTGCCAGCAGCGTTACCGGGACATTCCAAGAGACCCAGTACTTC,CASSVTGTFQETQYF
-,-,TRBV12-3/TRBV12-4,15,TRBJ1-1,TGTGCCAGCAGTTTAGCGGGAGAGGAGAACACTGAAGCTTTCTTT,CASSLAGEENTEAFF
many,-,TRBV21-1,17,TRBJ2-1,TGTGCCAGCAGCAAAGCGTCGACAGGGGGCGCTGAGAATGAGCAGTTCTTC,CASSKASTGGAENEQFF
many,-,TRBV9,15,TRBJ2-1,TGTGCCAGCAGCGCCCAGGGGAACCCCTACAATGAGCAGTTCTTC,CASSAQGNPYNEQFF
-,-,TRBV7-6,14,TRBJ2-7,TGTGCCAGCAGCCCCCCGACGATCCCCTACGAGCAGTACTTC,CASSPPTIPYEQYF
medium-sized,-,TRBV6-5,15,TRBJ2-5,TGTGCCAGCAGTTACCTCCGGACTGTACAAGAGACCCAGTACTTC,CASSYLRTVQETQYF
many,-,TRBV10-3,13,TRBJ1-1,TGTGCCATCAGAGAATCCGGGAACACTGAAGCTTTCTTT,CAIRESGNTEAFF
many,-,TRBV6-1,16,TRBJ2-2,TGTGCCAGCAGAGCTGGACAGTCCGGGGACACCGGGGAGCTGTTTTTT,CASRAGQSGDTGELFF
many,-,TRBV6-2/TRBV6-3,16,TRBJ1-1,TGTGCCAGCAGAGACGACAAAGGCGGGGGGAACACTGAAGCTTTCTTT,CASRDDKGGGNTEAFF
many,TRBD1,TRBV19,15,TRBJ1-2,TGTGCCAGTAGTATATCATCTCAGGGGGACTATGGCTACACCTTC,CASSISSQGDYGYTF
-,-,TRBV20-1,15,TRBJ2-4,TGCAGTGCTAGAGATTCCGGGACCTCGGAAAACATTCAGTACTTC,CSARDSGTSENIQYF
once,TRBD1,TRBV11-3,17,TRBJ1-2,TGTGCCAGCAGCTTATATGGGACAGTAAATTCGTGGAGTGGCTACACCTTC,CASSLYGTVNSWSGYTF
many,TRBD2,TRBV20-1,12,TRBJ2-3,TGCAGTGCTACGGGGGCTAGCGGGGGGATGGATTTT,CSATGASGGMDF
many,-,TRBV5-6,15,TRBJ2-1,TGTGCCAGCAGCCCGGGTAGGTCACGTTACAATGAGCAGTTCTTC,CASSPGRSRYNEQFF
many,-,TRBV4-1,17,TRBJ1-1,TGCGCCAGCAGCCACTACCTGCCCAGGGGTAGGGGCACTGAAGCTTTCTTT,CASSHYLPRGRGTEAFF
many,TRBD1,TRBV18,15,TRBJ2-2,TGTGCCAGCTCAATCTCGACAGGGTTCGCCGGGGAGCTGTTTTTT,CASSISTGFAGELFF
few,TRBD2,TRBV5-1,16,TRBJ2-1,TGCGCCAGCAGCTTGGCGGCCTCCGGGGGGTACAATGAGCAGTTCTTC,CASSLAASGGYNEQFF
-,-,TRBV7-2,14,TRBJ1-2,TGTGCCAGCAGCTTAGTCACCTTAGACTATGGCTACACCTTC,CASSLVTLDYGYTF
many,TRBD1,TRBV5-1,14,TRBJ2-4,TGCGCCAGCAGCTTTTGGGGACAGGGGGAGATTCAGTACTTC,CASSFWGQGEIQYF
many,-,TRBV5-1,13,TRBJ2-7,TGCGCCAGCAGCTTAGGCGAGGGGTACGAGCAGTACTTC,CASSLGEGYEQYF
many,-,TRBV6-1,13,TRBJ2-7,TGTGCCAGCAGTGAAATGCACCCCTACGAGCAGTACTTC,CASSEMHPYEQYF
many,-,TRBV11-2,16,TRBJ1-1,TGTGCCAGCAGCTTAGAATGGCGCCTAAAGAACACTGAAGCTTTCTTT,CASSLEWRLKNTEAFF
many,-,TRBV3-1,13,TRBJ1-5,TGTGCCAGCAGCCATTACAGGGCTCAGCCCCAGCATTTT,CASSHYRAQPQHF
many,-,TRBV9,13,TRBJ1-6,TGTGCCAGCAGCGTCGGCGGGAATTCACCCCTCCACTTT,CASSVGGNSPLHF
few,TRBD2,TRBV5-1,18,TRBJ2-1,TGCGCCAGCAGCCCAATGACTAGCGGGGGAACAACCTACAATGAGCAGTTCTTC,CASSPMTSGGTTYNEQFF